The subject of this entry is one TCR beta chain. Its binding antigen is unknown. Within one base of it there is no much larger clone, and no base qualities were kept. The data originate from a study of OX40 agonist ivuxolimab in advanced cancers. Background for the entire study: Ivuxolimab, which targeted the costimulatory receptor OX40 (CD134), was an agonistic, fully human IgG2 monoclonal antibody. Intravenous ivuxolimab was administered to patients every 2 weeks at six dose levels: 0.01, 0.1, 0.3, 1.5, 3 and 10 mg/kg. Of the roughly 50 dose-escalation patients, hepatocellular carcinoma was present in 19, melanoma in around 15, renal cell carcinoma in 9 and head and neck cancer in 9. In the dose-escalation cohort, roughly four fifths of patients were male, and the mean age was approximately 64 years, with a range of roughly 23 to 85. Patients were allowed to have had prior anti-PD-1, anti-PD-L1 or anti-CTLA-4 therapy, and 30% to 50% of the dose-escalation patients had previously received checkpoint inhibitors. Partial responses occurred in three dose-escalation patients: two with cutaneous melanoma and one with hepatocellular carcinoma. The point of sequencing TCRbeta in the periphery was to test whether ivuxolimab changed TCR sequence diversity and drove clonal T-cell expansion. The monotherapy dose-escalation portion (N ≈ 52 patients) of the phase I ivuxolimab trial is reported in the paper.

Taken from the germline V gene, the CDR1 and CDR2 loops are SGHDN and FVKESK. From cysteine to phenylalanine, the CDR3 is 14 amino acids long. Only the CDR3 region is kept as DNA, spanning 42 bases read in frame from base 1. V and J are truncated by 1 base and 5 bases respectively, leaving an intervening sequence of 6 bases. To sequence the TCRbeta CDR3 region, genomic DNA was isolated from the sorted cells. The immunoSEQ Assay was used for sequencing of TCRbeta CDR3 regions. What TCRdb holds here is the immuneACCESS table cut down to in-frame rearrangements. Part of the clones is not present; checked against another copy, under half of the missing clones reflect an unresolved V gene, and the others are unexplained. The table for this sample lists about 69,000 clones; roughly 87% of them were counted only once. Of the sample, roughly 2.5% is held by the ten largest clones. Paper-wide results and their limitations: Clonal expansion of both CD4+ and CD8+ blood T cells was observed from baseline to week 6 at doses 0.1 to 3.0 mg/kg. Low levels of normalized T-cell clonal expansion were also shown by some nonresponding patients. Antigen specificity was not determined for the clonally expanded peripheral T cells. Partial responders in the 0.1-3.0 mg/kg groups had among the lowest normalized peripheral clonal expansion, especially among CD8+ T cells. On average, CD8+ T cells showed more expanded clones than CD4+ T cells after ivuxolimab.

Patients with a history of autoimmune disease or receiving systemic immunosuppression were excluded from the trial. Peripheral blood for TCR sequencing was drawn from every dose cohort at baseline, at cycle 4 day 1 and at cycle 7 day 1. The samples were drawn from a first-in-human, open-label, multicenter phase I dose-escalation trial of ivuxolimab. Adults with locally advanced or metastatic melanoma, renal cell, hepatocellular, or head and neck squamous cell carcinoma were enrolled in the trial. Before TCR sequencing, CD4+ and CD8+ T cells were separately sorted from peripheral blood. The sample was CD4+ or CD8+ T cells sorted from blood, taken in a trial of the OX40 agonist ivuxolimab. The chain employs TRBV14 and TRBJ1-6; the D segment cannot be called with confidence. The receptor comes from an adult with an advanced solid tumor such as melanoma, head and neck, liver or kidney cancer. The nucleotide sequence reads as follows: TGTGCCAGCAGCCAAGGGGTCAATAATTCACCCCTCCACTTT. The translation is CASSQGVNNSPLHF.